Presented here are 18 T cell receptor beta chains from one specimen sequenced in a study of blood T cell repertoires in COVID-19. Some clones are missing from TCRdb's copy, which holds only in-frame ones; the method was immunoSEQ multiplex PCR. This repertoire shows 150,000 or so clones, 85% to 90% found once; its top ten account for roughly 3.9%. The specimen was peripheral blood. The source is a man aged 60 to 69 with COVID-19, enrolled during active disease.

J is TRBJ1-2 and V is TRBV28, with 9 positions matching TRBD1. The germline V gene has CDR1 MDHEN and CDR2 SYDVKM. The CDR3 sequence is 15 residues long. The V segment lost 7 bases and the J segment 6 bases; nucleotides outside the gene matches: 12. The CDR3 bases are TGTGCCAGCATCAAGGGACAGGGAAGGGCTCATGGCTACACCTTC. This gives the protein CASIKGQGRAHGYTF.

Concerning this clone itself: One junction end does not reproduce the germline sequence, and a read error may be involved. The chain couples TRBV4-1 to TRBJ1-6, with D possibly being TRBD1 (6 bases). This CDR3 spans 13 amino acids. Germline V CDR1 and CDR2: MGHRA, YSYEKL. The CDR3 region is CASSQDIYQGKYF. CDR3 DNA sequence: TGCGCCAGCAGCCAAGATATCTACCAGGGGAAATACTTT.

The chain combines TRBV5-1 with TRBJ1-3; 7 nucleotides line up with TRBD1. V was pared by 4 bases and J by 3 bases, with 10 bases of the junction left unmatched. The CDR3 is 16 residues long. Germline V lookup: CDR1 SGHRS, CDR2 YFSETQ. As DNA, the CDR3 is TGCGCCAGCAGCCCGGACTCGACAGGGAGTGGAAACACCATATATTTT. As protein: CASSPDSTGSGNTIYF.

V usage is TRBV10-3 and J usage is TRBJ2-7; no clear D. Germline CDR1 is ENHRY and CDR2 is SYGVKD. The CDR3 runs to 14 residues. V was shortened by 1 base and J by 2 bases, with 9 bases between the two germline ends. The CDR3 DNA sequence: TGTGCCATCAGTGAGTTTGGCACAACCTACGAGCAGTACTTC. Amino acid sequence: CAISEFGTTYEQYF.

The rearrangement uses TRBV30 and TRBJ2-7; D is possibly TRBD2 (6 bases). CDR1 is GTSNPN and CDR2 is SVGIG in the germline V gene (reference sequence). The CDR3 spans 15 residues. V gave up 3 bases and J gave up 2 bases, with 17 bases separating them. CDR3 bases: TGTGCCTGGAGCATCGGAGGGTCGGCGCCCTACGAGCAGTACTTC. This encodes CAWSIGGSAPYEQYF.

The chain combines TRBV5-1 with TRBJ1-6; possibly TRBD1 for D (5 bases). CDR1 SGHRS and CDR2 YFSETQ come from the germline V gene. The CDR3 consists of 14 residues. Trimming took 4 bases from V and 8 from J, leaving 13 bases between them. CDR3 protein: CASSIVSGDSPLHF. In nucleotides, the CDR3 is TGCGCCAGCAGCATAGTATCGGGGGATTCACCCCTCCACTTT.

The chain joins TRBV28 to TRBJ1-1, with 7 bases matching TRBD1. V lost 7 bases to trimming and J lost 1 base; unmatched junction nucleotides: 6. CDR1 is MDHEN and CDR2 is SYDVKM in the germline V gene. The CDR3 spans 14 residues. The CDR3 loop reads CASTAGGGNTEAFF. The CDR3, as DNA: TGTGCCAGCACGGCAGGGGGAGGGAACACTGAAGCTTTCTTT.

The V call is TRBV2, the J call TRBJ1-2; 7 bases fit TRBD1. The V and J ends lost 7 bases and 6 bases, in that order; junction bases with no gene match: 5. CDR1 is SNHLY and CDR2 is FYNNEI in the germline V gene. This CDR3 region has 12 residues. CDR3 protein: CASTRDRDGYTF. The CDR3 DNA is TGTGCCAGCACCCGGGACAGAGATGGCTACACCTTC. Using reference TRBV2 and TRBJ1-2 for the parts outside the CDR3, the full variable domain is EPEVTQTPSHQVTQMGQEVILRCVPISNHLYFYWYRQILGQKVEFLVSFYNNEISEKSEIFDDQFSVERPDGSNFTLKIRSTKLEDSAMYFCASTRDRDGYTFGSGTRLTVV.

The CDR3: CASSLVPDTTFTEAFF. The DNA of the CDR3 is TGTGCCAGCAGCTTAGTCCCGGACACAACTTTCACTGAAGCTTTCTTT. The chain employs TRBV11-2 and TRBJ1-1; tentatively, D is TRBD1 (5 bases). The germline V gene encodes CDR1 SGHAT and CDR2 FQNNGV. Trimming shortened V by 1 base and J by 4 bases, and 16 bases separated the two germline ends. The length of the CDR3 is 16 residues. The full variable domain, its missing parts supplied by reference TRBV11-2 and TRBJ1-1, is EAGVAQSPRYKIIEKRQSVAFWCNPISGHATLYWYQQILGQGPKLLIQFQNNGVVDDSQLPKDRFSAERLKGVDSTLKIQPAKLEDSAVYLCASSLVPDTTFTEAFFGQGTRLTVV.

This clone was detected only once. The chain is built from TRBV7-9 and TRBJ2-3; tentatively, D is TRBD2 (5 bases). CDR1 and CDR2 from the germline V gene are SEHNR and FQNEAQ (reference sequence). Trimming took off 1 base at V and 5 bases at J, with 10 bases between the two ends. CDR3 length: 14 residues. The CDR3 DNA reads as TGTGCCAGCAGCTTAGAAGCGGCCCTAGATACGCAGTATTTT. This sequence encodes CASSLEAALDTQYF.

There are a few counts of this clone. The rearrangement joins TRBV2 to TRBJ2-7; 9 nucleotides match TRBD1. Germline V lookup: CDR1 SNHLY, CDR2 FYNNEI. The CDR3 extends over 16 amino acids. V shed 9 bases, J shed 6 bases, and the junction held 18 bases outside the gene matches. In nucleotides, the CDR3 is TGTGCCAGAGGCCCGCCTACGGGACAGGGTAGTCGCGAGCAGTACTTC. This codes for CARGPPTGQGSREQYF.

V gene TRBV7-8 combines with J gene TRBJ2-3, with TRBD1 as a possible D gene (5 bases). The V gene's germline CDR1 is SGHVS and CDR2 FQNEAQ. Between the trimmed V and J ends, which lost 2 bases and 3 bases, there was a span of 6 bases. The CDR3 has 13 residues. The CDR3 sequence is CASSLQGTDTQYF. The CDR3 nucleotides are TGTGCCAGCAGCTTACAGGGAACAGATACGCAGTATTTT.

The sample holds a few counts of this clone. The V gene is TRBV19, the J gene TRBJ1-2, with a possible D match to TRBD1 (5 bases). From germline, CDR1 is LNHDA and CDR2 SQIVND (reference sequence). The V and J ends lost 1 base and 7 bases respectively, with 13 bases between them. This CDR3 has 14 amino acids. The CDR3: CASSIVSGDGGYTF. DNA for the CDR3: TGTGCCAGTAGTATAGTTTCGGGGGATGGTGGCTACACCTTC.

The J gene is TRBJ2-5, the V gene TRBV5-1; 10 bases are shared with TRBD1. Germline CDR1 SGHRS, CDR2 YFSETQ. The CDR3 length is 15 residues. V dropped 0 bases and J dropped 5; count of bases not matched to a gene: 4. CDR3 DNA: TGCGCCAGCAGCTTGGCTGGGACAGGGGTTGAGACCCAGTACTTC. This sequence encodes CASSLAGTGVETQYF.

This chain joins TRBV28 and TRBJ2-3; D is ambiguous. The CDR3 sequence is 12 residues long. Per the germline V gene, CDR1 is MDHEN and CDR2 is SYDVKM. V was pared by 8 bases and J by 2 bases, with 8 bases between. The CDR3 DNA reads as TGTGCCAGCGTTCAAAACACAGATACGCAGTATTTT. It encodes CASVQNTDTQYF. Combining the CDR3 with reference TRBV28 and TRBJ2-3 gives the whole variable domain DVKVTQSSRYLVKRTGEKVFLECVQDMDHENMFWYRQDPGLGLRLIYFSYDVKMKEKGDIPEGYSVSREKKERFSLILESASTNQTSMYLCASVQNTDTQYFGPGTRLTVL.

The chain has TRBV28 and TRBJ1-3, with D hard to call. The V end lost 6 bases, the J end lost 0 bases, and 15 bases lay between the germline ends. Germline CDR1 MDHEN, CDR2 SYDVKM. This CDR3 spans 16 amino acids. As DNA, the CDR3 is TGTGCCAGCAGCTCCCAAAGTCGGGACTCTGGAAACACCATATATTTT. Translating gives CASSSQSRDSGNTIYF.

V and J are TRBV7-9 and TRBJ1-2, with 8 nucleotides matching TRBD1. Looked up from germline, CDR1 is SEHNR and CDR2 is FQNEAQ (reference sequence). J lost 4 bases, V lost 2 bases, and 6 bases had no gene match. The CDR3 spans 15 residues. In DNA form, the CDR3 reads TGTGCCAGCAGCTTACTGACAGGGGAAGGCTATGGCTACACCTTC. Translated, it gives CASSLLTGEGYGYTF. The whole variable domain, filled in from reference TRBV7-9 and TRBJ1-2, reads DTGVSQNPRHKITKRGQNVTFRCDPISEHNRLYWYRQTLGQGPEFLTYFQNEAQLEKSRLLSDRFSAERPKGSFSTLEIQRTEQGDSAMYLCASSLLTGEGYGYTFGSGTRLTVV.

V is TRBV7-9 and J is TRBJ1-1; possible D gene TRBD1, 5 bases. The CDR3 covers 12 residues. Trimming left V 5 bases short and J 11 bases short, with 15 bases between. From germline, CDR1 is SEHNR and CDR2 FQNEAQ (reference sequence). CDR3 loop: CASSPFEGAAFF. DNA for the CDR3: TGTGCCAGCAGCCCCTTCGAAGGGGCGGCTTTCTTT.